This passage covers 13 T cell receptor beta chains from one sample sequenced in a study of monozygotic twins with inflammatory bowel disease. TCRdb reprocessed the 5' RACE reads and reports one entry per CDR3 protein, with no DNA. The table for this sample gives 300,000 to 350,000 distinct CDR3 sequences. Sequencing was carried out using blood. The receptors derive from a human donor with ulcerative colitis or Crohn's disease, or a healthy co-twin of an affected twin (not recorded which).

The gene calls are TRBV6-1 and TRBJ1-1; the TCRdb call, TRBD1, lacks DNA for checking. CDR1 is MNHNS and CDR2 is SASEGT in the germline V gene. The CDR3 has 14 amino acids. The CDR3 region is CASRATGSNTEAFF.

The chain recombines TRBV2 with TRBJ2-1; absent DNA, TCRdb's TRBD1 call cannot be checked. This CDR3 is 12 amino acids long. Germline V gene data show CDR1 as SNHLY and CDR2 as FYNNEI. The CDR3 region is CASSEGQTEQFF.

The gene calls are TRBV3-1 and TRBJ2-1; the D call from TCRdb, TRBD1, cannot be confirmed without DNA. The CDR3 totals 15 residues. CDR1 LGHDT and CDR2 YNNKEL come from the germline V gene (reference sequence). This CDR3 reads CASSQDPGGKDEQFF.

The chain carries TRBV5-1 and TRBJ2-1; TCRdb returns TRBD2, unconfirmable since there is no DNA. This CDR3 contains 15 residues. Germline CDR1 SGHRS, CDR2 YFSETQ. The CDR3 region is CASSEGLRFIDEQFF.

The chain joins TRBV3-1 to TRBJ2-1; the TCRdb D gene call, TRBD1, has no DNA to confirm it. The CDR3 contains 15 residues. CDR1 and CDR2 (germline): LGHDT, YNNKEL (reference sequence). CDR3 residues: CASRPTGGGNNEQFF.

The chain employs TRBV5-1 and TRBJ2-1; with no DNA, the TCRdb D assignment of TRBD1 cannot be verified. The germline gives CDR1 SGHRS, CDR2 YFSETQ. The CDR3 covers 17 residues. The CDR3 spells CASSVGTTLNSYNEQFF.

The rearrangement links TRBV20-1 to TRBJ2-7; no DNA is available, so the TRBD2 call from TCRdb remains unchecked. Germline CDR1 and CDR2: DFQATT and SNEGSKA (reference sequence). The CDR3 runs 15 residues. The CDR3 sequence is CSARAGGNKGYEQYF.

The V call is TRBV4-2, the J call TRBJ2-6. Germline CDR1 is LGHNA and CDR2 is YNFKEQ. This CDR3 has 16 residues. CDR3: CASSQDLTSGANVLTF.

The chain has TRBV5-1 and TRBJ2-1; TCRdb lists TRBD1, though no DNA is available to test this call. The CDR3 contains 16 residues. Germline V lookup: CDR1 SGHRS, CDR2 YFSETQ. The CDR3 reads CASTSGPATVNNEQFF.

The gene calls are TRBV5-1 and TRBJ1-3. This CDR3 contains 16 residues. Germline V lookup: CDR1 SGHRS, CDR2 YFSETQ. This CDR3 reads CASSLDGVPSGNTIYF.

V and J are TRBV12-3 or TRBV12-4 and TRBJ2-5; TCRdb designates TRBD2, a call that cannot be tested without DNA. The CDR3 length is 17 residues. The CDR3: CASSSPGTSGDQETQYF.

The chain employs TRBV6-5 and TRBJ1-5. Per germline, CDR1 MNHEY and CDR2 SVGAGI. The CDR3 totals 12 residues. This CDR3 reads CASHRFNQPQHF.

The rearrangement joins TRBV5-1 to TRBJ2-7. This CDR3 is 15 amino acids long. Germline CDR1 reads SGHRS; CDR2 reads YFSETQ. The CDR3 protein is CASSLPSASSGEQYF.